The 25 T cell receptor beta chains reported below all come from one sample, sequenced in a study of T cells in Graves' hyperthyroidism and ophthalmopathy (dated 2019 in TCRdb). Libraries were prepared through multiplex PCR. Sequencing used an Illumina HiSeq 2000. Amplification of TCR beta CDR3 regions was carried out from RNA transcripts. For the first round of RT-PCR on the TCR CDR3, the HTBI primer set was used together with the Qiagen OneStep RT-PCR kit. In TCRdb, the public reads were trimmed at Q25 with fastp and aligned with MiXCR, with productive beta chains retained. All rows with the same CDR3 protein become a single entry with the most common DNA and genes. The sample table contains about 640,000 distinct CDR3 sequences; only one count was recorded for roughly 20% of them. Under 35% of the sample is in the top ten clones. Sequencing input: blood. The source is a man aged 30 to 45 with Graves' ophthalmopathy.

The chain combines TRBV12-3 or TRBV12-4 with TRBJ2-1; the D is unclear. V was pared by 4 bases and J by 0 bases, with 16 bases between. CDR3 length: 17 amino acids. CDR3 nucleotides: TGTGCCAGCAGTTCCTCCGAGATCCCAAGCTCCTACAATGAGCAGTTCTTC. Protein sequence: CASSSSEIPSSYNEQFF.

In nucleotides, the CDR3 is TGTGCCAGCAGCTCGGGACTAGCGGGTGATAGCTCCTACGAGCAGTACTTC. Translation: CASSSGLAGDSSYEQYF. V is TRBV7-9 and J is TRBJ2-7; 12 nucleotides agree with TRBD2. The CDR3 is 17 residues long. Trimming took 4 bases from V and 0 from J; bases not matched to a gene: 7. Per the germline V gene, CDR1 is SEHNR and CDR2 is FQNEAQ (reference sequence).

This clonotype has more than one count but fewer than ten. The chain is built from TRBV7-6 and TRBJ1-4, with 7 bases that match TRBD1. Germline CDR1 is SGHVS and CDR2 is FNYEAQ. V lost 1 base and J lost 8; bases outside the gene matches: 19. The CDR3 loop spans 19 amino acids. The CDR3 DNA follows: TGTGCCAGCAGCTTAGACGCGGGGACAGTGTATTCGGAGGACGAAAAACTGTTTTTT. Protein sequence: CASSLDAGTVYSEDEKLFF.

On this clonotype: Its ends do not fully match the called genes, so a read error is possible. This rearrangement joins TRBV2 to TRBJ2-2; D remains ambiguous. Germline V gene data show CDR1 as SNHLY and CDR2 as FYNNEI. The CDR3 is made up of 16 amino acids. The CDR3 sequence: CAISDVSRRSPGELFF. The CDR3 DNA reads TGTGCCATCAGTGACGTATCTCGGCGGAGCCCCGGGGAGCTGTTTTTT.

The chain carries TRBV7-9 and TRBJ1-6; tentatively, D is TRBD1 (5 bases). The CDR3 is 17 residues long. Germline assignment: CDR1 SEHNR and CDR2 FQNEAQ (reference sequence). V was trimmed by 0 bases and J by 5 bases, leaving 14 bases between them. In nucleotides, the CDR3 is TGTGCCAGCAGCTTAGCGCGGGGGGTTTCTAATAATTCACCCCTCCACTTT. Residues: CASSLARGVSNNSPLHF.

The chain recombines TRBV6-2 or TRBV6-3 with TRBJ2-1; D may be TRBD1 or TRBD2 (5 bases each). With 11 bases removed from V and 9 bases from J, the gap between germline ends came to 23 bases. The CDR3 extends over 14 amino acids. Germline V gene data show CDR1 as MNHEY and CDR2 as SVGEGT. Written as DNA, the CDR3 is TGTGCCGCAGAGATGGGGGTAGCATACGGTGAGCAGTTCTTC. This translates into CAAEMGVAYGEQFF.

This clonotype was detected a few times. The chain carries TRBV19 and TRBJ2-3, with D perhaps TRBD2 (5 bases). CDR3 length: 13 residues. Trimming left V 6 bases short and J 5 bases short, with 12 bases between. Germline loops: CDR1 LNHDA, CDR2 SQIVND (reference sequence). CDR3 sequence (DNA): TGTGCCAGTAGCAAGTTTGGAGGAGATACGCAGTATTTT. It yields the protein CASSKFGGDTQYF.

This clonotype was seen more than once but under ten times. This sequence joins TRBV30 and TRBJ2-7; TRBD2 might be the D (5 bases). This CDR3 contains 14 residues. The germline V and J ends were trimmed by 0 bases and 6 bases, with 15 bases remaining between them. Germline V lookup: CDR1 GTSNPN, CDR2 SVGIG (reference sequence). The CDR3 region has the DNA TGTGCCTGGAGTGTTCCCCTAGCTTCGAGCGAGCAGTACTTC. Its translation is CAWSVPLASSEQYF.

This rearrangement joins TRBV7-9 to TRBJ2-7; D unclear. The CDR3 spans 16 residues. The V and J ends lost 0 bases and 0 bases respectively, with 12 bases between them. CDR1 SEHNR and CDR2 FQNEAQ come from the germline V gene (reference sequence). The CDR3 sequence: CASSLAHGPRSYEQYF. CDR3 nucleotide sequence: TGTGCCAGCAGCTTAGCGCACGGGCCCCGCTCCTACGAGCAGTACTTC.

Notes on this clonotype: This clone may be a read error of a much larger clone one base away. The chain joins TRBV11-3 to TRBJ2-7; TRBD1 matches at 7 bases. The junction had 5 bases not matched to a gene; V was cut back by 1 base and J by 2 bases. In germline, CDR1 is SGHNT, CDR2 YENEEA. The CDR3 is made up of 15 amino acids. The CDR3 DNA sequence: TGTGCCAGCAGCTTAGGCGGACAGGAAGCCTACGAGCAGTACTTC. It specifies CASSLGGQEAYEQYF.

The V gene is TRBV6-2 or TRBV6-3, the J gene TRBJ2-2; no definite D call. The CDR3 has 15 amino acids. Germline-derived CDR1 and CDR2 are MNHEY and SVGEGT. V shed 2 bases and J shed 0 bases, with 7 bases lying between them. The CDR3 loop is CASSYRAPNTGELFF. The CDR3 DNA reads TGTGCCAGCAGTTACCGGGCCCCGAACACCGGGGAGCTGTTTTTT.

The chain has TRBV5-1 and TRBJ2-1, with D unclear. The V and J ends lost 4 bases and 7 bases respectively, with 12 bases between them. This CDR3 has 13 residues. The V gene's germline CDR1 is SGHRS and CDR2 YFSETQ. The CDR3 DNA reads TGCGCCAGCAGCCCACCGACAATTAATGAGCAGTTCTTC. This gives the protein CASSPPTINEQFF.

This clonotype was observed at least ten times. The chain uses TRBV10-3 and TRBJ1-2; 10 bases fit TRBD1. Trimming removed 6 bases from V and 7 bases from J; junction bases left unmatched: 17. Germline lookup yields CDR1 ENHRY and CDR2 SYGVKD. The CDR3 is 17 residues long. Here the CDR3 reads CAIRGHAGTGELFGYTF. The CDR3 nucleotides read TGTGCCATCAGGGGTCACGCCGGGACAGGGGAGTTATTTGGCTACACCTTC.

This clonotype has a count of ten or more. The gene calls are TRBV30 and TRBJ1-1; 9 bases map to TRBD1. V lost 4 bases and J lost 5; bases outside the gene matches: 5. There are 13 residues in the CDR3. CDR1 and CDR2 (germline): GTSNPN, SVGIG (reference sequence). The CDR3, as DNA: TGTGCCTGGACCCGGGACAGGGTGACTGAAGCTTTCTTT. This encodes CAWTRDRVTEAFF. The whole variable domain, remainder taken from reference TRBV30 and TRBJ1-1, is SQTIHQWPATLVQPVGSPLSLECTVEGTSNPNLYWYRQAAGRGLQLLFYSVGIGQISSEVPQNLSASRPQDRQFILSSKKLLLSDSGFYLCAWTRDRVTEAFFGQGTRLTVV.

This clonotype came up many times. This chain links TRBV7-2 with TRBJ1-1; 8 nucleotides line up with TRBD1. Germline values: CDR1 SGHTA, CDR2 FQGNSA. The CDR3 is 16 amino acids. Germline trimming cut 1 base from V and 3 bases from J; bases unmatched to any gene: 7. The CDR3 DNA follows: TGTGCCAGCAGCTTAGAGCAGGGGGCGGGGGACACTGAAGCTTTCTTT. Its protein is CASSLEQGAGDTEAFF.

The chain recombines TRBV3-1 with TRBJ2-5; D might be TRBD2 (5 bases). This CDR3 has 17 residues. CDR1 is LGHDT, CDR2 YNNKEL, per germline (reference sequence). The V end was cut by 6 bases, the J end by 3 bases, with 23 bases between. This CDR3 is CASRQQAVRASKETQYF. The CDR3 region has the DNA TGTGCCAGCAGGCAACAAGCGGTCCGGGCTAGCAAAGAGACCCAGTACTTC.

This chain links TRBV5-1 with TRBJ2-7, with 8 nucleotides matching TRBD2. CDR3 length: 15 amino acids. Trimming cost V 3 bases and J 1 base; bases outside gene matches: 6. CDR1 SGHRS and CDR2 YFSETQ come from the germline V gene. The DNA of the CDR3 is TGCGCCAGCAGCTACTCGACTAGCGCGTCCTACGAGCAGTACTTC. Residues: CASSYSTSASYEQYF.

This clonotype was seen a handful of times. The chain is built from TRBV6-1 and TRBJ1-2; no reliable D call. V dropped 8 bases and J dropped 0 bases, with 13 bases sitting between them. The CDR3 length is 14 residues. Germline V lookup: CDR1 MNHNS, CDR2 SASEGT. Here the CDR3 reads CASFTRYTNYGYTF. CDR3 coding DNA: TGTGCCAGCTTTACCCGTTACACTAACTATGGCTACACCTTC.

The table lists this clonotype with a few counts. The chain recombines TRBV7-9 with TRBJ2-1; TRBD1 aligns across 7 bases. The CDR3 is 12 amino acids. Germline V gene data show CDR1 as SEHNR and CDR2 as FQNEAQ (reference sequence). The J segment lost 15 bases and the V segment lost 5 bases, leaving 10 bases of the junction unmatched. CDR3 sequence: CASSTDRDEGFF. CDR3 nucleotides: TGTGCCAGCAGCACCGACAGGGATGAGGGGTTCTTC.

The table lists this clonotype with a few counts. J is TRBJ2-1 and V is TRBV11-2; 13 nucleotides match TRBD2. This CDR3 is 19 amino acids long. The V and J ends lost 5 bases and 1 base, in that order; junction bases with no gene match: 11. Looked up from germline, CDR1 is SGHAT and CDR2 is FQNNGV. CDR3 nucleotide sequence: TGTGCCAGCAGCACCCGGACTAGCGGGAGCCCCTGGTCCTACAATGAGCAGTTCTTC. Its protein product is CASSTRTSGSPWSYNEQFF.

This chain connects TRBV29-1 to TRBJ2-3; D is perhaps TRBD2 (6 bases). Trimming cost V 5 bases and J 3 bases, with 12 bases left between them. The germline V gene has CDR1 SQVTM and CDR2 ANQGSEA. There are 13 residues in the CDR3. The CDR3 bases are TGCAGCGTTTGGGGAGGTCTGACAGATACGCAGTATTTT. It yields the protein CSVWGGLTDTQYF.

This rearrangement joins TRBV28 to TRBJ2-7; perhaps TRBD2 as D (7 bases). Per the germline V gene, CDR1 is MDHEN and CDR2 is SYDVKM. The CDR3 extends over 13 amino acids. The V end was cut by 11 bases, the J end by 2 bases, with 16 bases between. The CDR3 region has the DNA TGTGCCGCCAAAAGGGGGGGCGCCTACGAGCAGTACTTC. It encodes CAAKRGGAYEQYF.

The V call is TRBV4-1, the J call TRBJ1-2, with TRBD1 as a possible D gene (6 bases). Trimming cost V 8 bases and J 2 bases, with 21 bases left between them. Germline V gene lookup returns CDR1 MGHRA and CDR2 YSYEKL. The CDR3 is 16 amino acids. Here the CDR3 DNA reads TGCGCCAGCGCTACGGCTCCGGGACAACAAAACTATGGCTACACCTTC. The encoded protein is CASATAPGQQNYGYTF.

A word on this clonotype: The conserved phenylalanine or tryptophan normally closing the CDR3 is absent here, so this likely arose from a read error. The genes are TRBV24-1 and TRBJ1-2, with unresolved D. The CDR3 is made up of 13 amino acids. The ends were cut back, 3 bases at V and 3 bases at J, with 7 bases in the middle. Germline V gene data show CDR1 as KGHDR and CDR2 as SFDVKD. The CDR3 nucleotides are TGTGCCACCAGTGATAGAGGGTACTATGGCTACACCTCC. Its protein is CATSDRGYYGYTS.

This chain joins TRBV11-2 and TRBJ2-5, with 9 bases aligning to TRBD2. This CDR3 has 18 residues. CDR1 is SGHAT and CDR2 is FQNNGV in the germline V gene. J was trimmed by 1 base and V by 0 bases; bases with no gene match: 9. This CDR3 reads CASSLDLGAGGPQETQYF. In DNA form, the CDR3 reads TGTGCCAGCAGCTTAGATCTGGGGGCGGGAGGGCCCCAAGAGACCCAGTACTTC.